This entry lists 9 T cell receptor beta chains sequenced from one sample in a study of vaccination and CD4 T cells after COVID-19. Sequenced with the Oncomine TCR Beta short-read assay was DNA taken from cultured CD4+ T cells. From the PCR reads, TCRdb called clonotypes with MiXCR, one entry per CDR3 protein. This sample has approximately 19,000 distinct CDR3 sequences, with around 80% found just once. Antigen specificity for these receptors is unknown. As to treatment: roughly ten-day PBMC culture with coronavirus spike peptide pools or control peptides (ViraFEST assay). The sequencing used CD4+ T cells from blood, cultured in vitro, collected after SARS-CoV-2 vaccination. All receptors come from a human donor who received a COVID-19 vaccine.

The chain employs TRBV20-1 and TRBJ2-3; 8 bases are shared with TRBD2. Germline lookup yields CDR1 DFQATT and CDR2 SNEGSKA (reference sequence). With V trimmed by 4 bases and J by 6 bases, 12 bases remained unmatched. This CDR3 has 15 amino acids. The CDR3 DNA reads TGCAGTGCTACCAGGTTTGCGGGGGGAACCGATACGCAGTATTTT. It translates to CSATRFAGGTDTQYF.

The chain joins TRBV7-3 to TRBJ1-6, with a tentative D call TRBD1 (6 bases). There are 12 residues in the CDR3. Germline CDR1 reads SGHTA; CDR2 reads FQGTGA. Between the trimmed V and J ends, which lost 3 bases and 17 bases, there was a span of 14 bases. The CDR3 here is CASSFSRGRFHF. The CDR3 bases are TGTGCCAGCAGCTTCAGCAGGGGACGGTTCCACTTT.

This sequence joins TRBV19 and TRBJ1-5; 7 nucleotides match TRBD1. V dropped 7 bases and J dropped 4; count of bases not matched to a gene: 10. Germline-derived CDR1 and CDR2 are LNHDA and SQIVND (reference sequence). The CDR3 is 15 residues long. DNA for the CDR3: TGTGCCAGTAACCGACAGGGCCAGGATAATCAGCCCCAGCATTTT. Amino acids: CASNRQGQDNQPQHF. Supplemented by reference TRBV19 and TRBJ1-5, the full variable domain reads DGGITQSPKYLFRKEGQNVTLSCEQNLNHDAMYWYRQDPGQGLRLIYYSQIVNDFQKGDIAEGYSVSREKKESFPLTVTSAQKNPTAFYLCASNRQGQDNQPQHFGDGTRLSIL.

This rearrangement joins TRBV15 to TRBJ1-1; 12 bases agree with TRBD1. Germline CDR1 and CDR2: LNHNV and YYDKDF (reference sequence). J was trimmed by 4 bases and V by 6 bases; bases with no gene match: 12. The CDR3 runs to 17 residues. Here the CDR3 DNA reads TGTGCCACCAGGCCCCTCCGGGACAGGGGGCTTGGCACTGAAGCTTTCTTT. Translation gives CATRPLRDRGLGTEAFF.

This clonotype was counted only a few times. This sequence joins TRBV6-1 and TRBJ1-1; D is perhaps TRBD1 (6 bases). CDR1 and CDR2 (germline): MNHNS, SASEGT. The CDR3 length is 15 residues. The V gene lost 9 bases and the J gene lost 2 bases, with 19 bases spanning the gap. This chain's CDR3 is CASEGNRGHNTEAFF. The DNA of the CDR3 is TGTGCCAGTGAGGGAAATCGGGGACATAACACTGAAGCTTTCTTT.

This clonotype turned up a few times. V gene TRBV7-9 combines with J gene TRBJ2-7; TRBD2 matches at 8 bases. The trim removed 0 bases at V and 3 bases at J, leaving 4 bases unmatched. This CDR3 has 15 residues. Germline assignment: CDR1 SEHNR and CDR2 FQNEAQ (reference sequence). The DNA for the CDR3 is TGTGCCAGCAGCTTAGCTGGCGGGGGGCTCTACGAGCAGTACTTC. Protein product: CASSLAGGGLYEQYF.

This clonotype has only one observation. The chain is built from TRBV12-3 or TRBV12-4 and TRBJ1-2; D remains ambiguous. This CDR3 comprises 13 residues. Trimming took 3 bases from V and 1 from J, leaving 6 bases between them. CDR3 DNA sequence: TGTGCCAGCAGTTTGGACTATAACTATGGCTACACCTTC. It specifies CASSLDYNYGYTF.

In this sample, this clonotype turned up once. This chain joins TRBV5-4 and TRBJ1-2; D is possibly TRBD1 (5 bases). From germline, CDR1 is SGHNT and CDR2 YYREEE (reference sequence). This CDR3 is built from 16 residues. Trimming removed 0 bases from V and 0 bases from J, with 12 bases in between. The CDR3 nucleotides are TGTGCCAGCAGCTTGGTAGGGACCGAAACTAACTATGGCTACACCTTC. Amino acids: CASSLVGTETNYGYTF.

The genes are TRBV2 and TRBJ2-5; weak D call: TRBD2 (6 bases). Germline CDR1 SNHLY, CDR2 FYNNEI. The CDR3 totals 12 residues. The V and J ends lost 7 bases and 7 bases respectively, with 13 bases between them. In DNA form, the CDR3 reads TGTGCCAGCACCCGGCCGCGGGGGACCCAGTACTTC. The encoded protein is CASTRPRGTQYF. Complete variable domain (other parts from reference TRBV2 and TRBJ2-5): EPEVTQTPSHQVTQMGQEVILRCVPISNHLYFYWYRQILGQKVEFLVSFYNNEISEKSEIFDDQFSVERPDGSNFTLKIRSTKLEDSAMYFCASTRPRGTQYFGPGTRLLVL.